This TCR beta chain was identified in a study of Graves' ophthalmopathy and Graves' hyperthyroidism. Scientists amplified the TCR beta CDR3 regions from RNA transcripts. First-round RT-PCR relied on HTBI primers, and a second-round multiplex PCR came next. TCRdb used MiXCR to reprocess the multiplex PCR reads, holding one entry per CDR3 protein. The table records over a million distinct CDR3 sequences, about 36% of them present only once. CDR1 is ENHRY and CDR2 is SYGVKD in the germline V gene. The CDR3 covers 14 residues. This clonotype was seen repeatedly, ten times or more. One end of the junction fails to match germline, which may point to a read error.

The clonotype comes from an adult man with Graves' hyperthyroidism. The sequenced sample was peripheral blood or thyroid tissue (not recorded which). The rearrangement joins TRBV10-3 to TRBJ1-5; D is unresolved. The CDR3 bases are TGTGCCAGCAGTTCCTCCCCGTTCAATCAGCCCCAGCATTTT. It yields the protein CASSSSPFNQPQHF.